This is a list of T cell receptor beta chains from one sample in a study of cytomegalovirus exposure and HLA in healthy donors. Clones were read by immunoSEQ multiplex PCR, and TCRdb kept only the in-frame ones, dropping some. The sample carries roughly 190,000 clones, approximately 84% recorded once. The sample comprised PBMCs. The receptors stem from a man over 45 in good health and CMV-seronegative. Both conserved end residues are part of each CDR3. The order of the fields is clone size, V gene, J gene, D gene, CDR3 protein, CDR3 DNA. The D gene is left open where the match is weak. The size of a clone is reported for some rows only, either as once, few or many, or as a class for expanded clones.

clone_size: .; v_call: TRBV6-4; j_call: TRBJ2-2; d_call: TRBD1; cdr3_aa: CASSASFDRGTGELFF; cdr3_nt: TGTGCCAGCAGTGCGTCCTTCGACAGGGGAACCGGGGAGCTGTTTTTT
clone_size: .; v_call: TRBV18; j_call: TRBJ1-2; d_call: TRBD1; cdr3_aa: CASSPDRNYGYTF; cdr3_nt: TGTGCCAGCTCACCGGACAGGAACTATGGCTACACCTTC
clone_size: .; v_call: TRBV19; j_call: TRBJ1-1; d_call: .; cdr3_aa: CASSKNSYTEAFF; cdr3_nt: TGTGCCAGTAGTAAAAACAGTTACACTGAAGCTTTCTTT
clone_size: .; v_call: TRBV19; j_call: TRBJ1-5; d_call: .; cdr3_aa: CAAQGGYSNQPQHF; cdr3_nt: TGTGCCGCTCAGGGAGGGTATAGCAATCAGCCCCAGCATTTT
clone_size: .; v_call: TRBV2; j_call: TRBJ1-2; d_call: .; cdr3_aa: CASHPGVYGYTF; cdr3_nt: TGTGCCAGCCACCCGGGGGTATATGGCTACACCTTC
clone_size: .; v_call: TRBV29-1; j_call: TRBJ2-1; d_call: TRBD2; cdr3_aa: CSVEVGLATWSSYNEQFF; cdr3_nt: TGCAGCGTTGAAGTGGGACTAGCGACATGGAGCTCCTACAATGAGCAGTTCTTC
clone_size: .; v_call: TRBV5-6; j_call: TRBJ2-1; d_call: .; cdr3_aa: CASSLRGSYNEQFF; cdr3_nt: TGTGCCAGCAGCTTACGGGGATCCTACAATGAGCAGTTCTTC
clone_size: .; v_call: TRBV7-2; j_call: TRBJ2-7; d_call: TRBD1; cdr3_aa: CASSFSSKGARTYEQYF; cdr3_nt: TGTGCCAGCAGTTTCTCTTCGAAGGGGGCGAGGACCTACGAGCAGTACTTC
clone_size: .; v_call: TRBV10-2; j_call: TRBJ2-7; d_call: .; cdr3_aa: CASRGVPYEQYF; cdr3_nt: TGCGCCAGCAGAGGGGTCCCCTACGAGCAGTACTTC
clone_size: once; v_call: TRBV5-1; j_call: TRBJ1-1; d_call: TRBD1; cdr3_aa: CASQQGAGTEAFF; cdr3_nt: TGCGCCAGCCAACAGGGGGCCGGCACTGAAGCTTTCTTT
clone_size: .; v_call: TRBV27; j_call: TRBJ2-7; d_call: TRBD1; cdr3_aa: CASSSDRVNEQYF; cdr3_nt: TGTGCCAGCAGTTCGGACAGGGTCAACGAGCAGTACTTC
clone_size: .; v_call: TRBV11-3; j_call: TRBJ2-2; d_call: .; cdr3_aa: CASSLGTIQTGELFF; cdr3_nt: TGTGCCAGCAGCTTAGGGACTATCCAGACCGGGGAGCTGTTTTTT
clone_size: .; v_call: TRBV15; j_call: TRBJ1-1; d_call: .; cdr3_aa: CATSPPWGEVMGAFF; cdr3_nt: TGTGCCACCAGCCCCCCTTGGGGGGAAGTAATGGGGGCTTTCTTT
clone_size: .; v_call: TRBV9; j_call: TRBJ2-3; d_call: TRBD2; cdr3_aa: CASSYSGVQADTQYF; cdr3_nt: TGTGCCAGCAGCTATAGCGGGGTCCAGGCAGATACGCAGTATTTT
clone_size: .; v_call: TRBV11-1; j_call: TRBJ1-2; d_call: .; cdr3_aa: CASSAGYGYTF; cdr3_nt: TGTGCCAGCAGCGCAGGCTATGGCTACACCTTC
clone_size: .; v_call: TRBV10-1; j_call: TRBJ2-7; d_call: .; cdr3_aa: CASSDDYYEQCF; cdr3_nt: TGCGCCAGCAGCGATGACTACTACGAGCAGTGCTTC
clone_size: once; v_call: TRBV5-6; j_call: TRBJ2-1; d_call: TRBD2; cdr3_aa: CASNFPGGYNEQFF; cdr3_nt: TGTGCCAGCAACTTCCCCGGGGGGTACAATGAGCAGTTCTTC
clone_size: .; v_call: TRBV5-4; j_call: TRBJ2-2; d_call: .; cdr3_aa: CASSLQGTVTGELFF; cdr3_nt: TGTGCCAGCAGCTTGCAGGGAACCGTCACCGGGGAGCTGTTTTTT
clone_size: few; v_call: TRBV10-1; j_call: TRBJ1-2; d_call: .; cdr3_aa: CAGGFYGYTF; cdr3_nt: TGCGCCGGGGGGTTCTATGGCTACACCTTC
clone_size: .; v_call: TRBV18; j_call: TRBJ1-2; d_call: .; cdr3_aa: CASSPLQNYGYTF; cdr3_nt: TGTGCCAGCTCACCATTGCAGAACTATGGCTACACCTTC
clone_size: .; v_call: TRBV6-5; j_call: TRBJ1-6; d_call: TRBD1; cdr3_aa: CASSYSTGTGGSPLHF; cdr3_nt: TGTGCCAGCAGTTACTCGACTGGGACAGGGGGTTCACCCCTCCACTTT
clone_size: .; v_call: TRBV7-9; j_call: TRBJ1-2; d_call: .; cdr3_aa: CSSSRAGNKGYTF; cdr3_nt: TGTTCCAGCAGCCGGGCGGGGAATAAGGGCTACACCTTC
clone_size: .; v_call: TRBV9; j_call: TRBJ1-4; d_call: .; cdr3_aa: CASSVAEGREKLFF; cdr3_nt: TGTGCCAGCAGCGTAGCGGAGGGTAGGGAAAAACTGTTTTTT
clone_size: once; v_call: TRBV13; j_call: TRBJ2-7; d_call: .; cdr3_aa: CASSLGRAGARTYEQYF; cdr3_nt: TGTGCCAGCAGCTTAGGCCGGGCGGGGGCAAGAACCTACGAGCAGTACTTC
clone_size: .; v_call: TRBV30; j_call: TRBJ2-7; d_call: .; cdr3_aa: CAWSVDISYEQYF; cdr3_nt: TGTGCCTGGAGTGTGGACATTTCCTACGAGCAGTACTTC
clone_size: .; v_call: TRBV7-9; j_call: TRBJ2-3; d_call: TRBD2; cdr3_aa: CASKWRGVGTDTQYF; cdr3_nt: TGTGCCAGCAAATGGCGGGGGGTAGGAACAGATACGCAGTATTTT
clone_size: .; v_call: TRBV7-9; j_call: TRBJ2-7; d_call: TRBD1; cdr3_aa: CASSRGQGTLHEQYF; cdr3_nt: TGTGCCAGCAGCCGGGGACAGGGAACGTTACACGAGCAGTACTTC
clone_size: .; v_call: TRBV30; j_call: TRBJ1-2; d_call: .; cdr3_aa: CAWSETDYGYTF; cdr3_nt: TGTGCCTGGAGTGAAACAGACTATGGCTACACCTTC
clone_size: few; v_call: TRBV5-1; j_call: TRBJ2-1; d_call: TRBD2; cdr3_aa: CASSAVAGGIYNEQFF; cdr3_nt: TGCGCCAGCAGCGCAGTAGCGGGGGGCATCTACAATGAGCAGTTCTTC
clone_size: .; v_call: TRBV7-6; j_call: TRBJ2-7; d_call: TRBD2; cdr3_aa: CASSSSGGPSSYEQYF; cdr3_nt: TGTGCCAGCAGCTCTAGCGGGGGGCCGAGCTCCTACGAGCAGTACTTC
clone_size: .; v_call: TRBV11-2; j_call: TRBJ2-7; d_call: TRBD1; cdr3_aa: CASSKDRGLEGYF; cdr3_nt: TGTGCCAGCAGCAAAGACAGGGGGTTGGAGGGGTACTTC
clone_size: .; v_call: TRBV4-2; j_call: TRBJ2-6; d_call: TRBD1; cdr3_aa: CASSQDVSRGLSSGANVLTF; cdr3_nt: TGTGCCAGCAGCCAAGATGTTAGTAGGGGGCTGAGCTCTGGGGCCAACGTCCTGACTTTC
clone_size: .; v_call: TRBV4-3; j_call: TRBJ1-1; d_call: .; cdr3_aa: CASSQGAGLTEAFF; cdr3_nt: TGCGCCAGCAGCCAAGGGGCGGGTTTAACTGAAGCTTTCTTT
clone_size: once; v_call: TRBV5-4; j_call: TRBJ2-1; d_call: TRBD2; cdr3_aa: CASSMGTSGYNEQFF; cdr3_nt: TGTGCCAGCAGCATGGGAACTAGCGGTTACAATGAGCAGTTCTTC
clone_size: .; v_call: TRBV7-6; j_call: TRBJ1-5; d_call: .; cdr3_aa: CASSLREGFQPQHF; cdr3_nt: TGTGCCAGCAGCTTGAGAGAGGGTTTTCAGCCCCAGCATTTT
clone_size: .; v_call: TRBV15; j_call: TRBJ2-3; d_call: .; cdr3_aa: CATTPRGSDTQYF; cdr3_nt: TGTGCCACCACTCCCAGAGGGTCAGATACGCAGTATTTT
clone_size: .; v_call: TRBV11-2; j_call: TRBJ2-4; d_call: .; cdr3_aa: CASSRPGSAVNIQYF; cdr3_nt: TGTGCCAGCAGCCGCCCGGGTAGCGCGGTAAACATTCAGTACTTC
clone_size: .; v_call: TRBV9; j_call: TRBJ1-1; d_call: TRBD1; cdr3_aa: CASSVGAGGEAFF; cdr3_nt: TGTGCCAGCAGCGTAGGGGCAGGGGGTGAAGCTTTCTTT
clone_size: once; v_call: TRBV7-9; j_call: TRBJ2-2; d_call: TRBD1; cdr3_aa: CASSWGTVNTGELFF; cdr3_nt: TGTGCCAGCAGCTGGGGGACAGTGAACACCGGGGAGCTGTTTTTT
clone_size: .; v_call: TRBV19; j_call: TRBJ2-1; d_call: TRBD1; cdr3_aa: CASKLQDRRLHEQFF; cdr3_nt: TGTGCCAGTAAGCTCCAGGACAGGCGATTACACGAGCAGTTCTTC
clone_size: .; v_call: TRBV10-3; j_call: TRBJ1-1; d_call: TRBD1; cdr3_aa: CAITTGDDTEAFF; cdr3_nt: TGTGCCATTACTACAGGGGATGACACTGAAGCTTTCTTT
clone_size: .; v_call: TRBV6-5; j_call: TRBJ1-2; d_call: .; cdr3_aa: CASSYDSSYGYTF; cdr3_nt: TGTGCCAGCAGTTACGACAGTTCCTATGGCTACACCTTC
clone_size: few; v_call: TRBV5-1; j_call: TRBJ2-2; d_call: .; cdr3_aa: CASKDSLSILFF; cdr3_nt: TGCGCCAGCAAAGACAGTCTCTCTATTCTGTTTTTT
clone_size: .; v_call: TRBV5-5; j_call: TRBJ2-7; d_call: .; cdr3_aa: CASSSIEREQYF; cdr3_nt: TGTGCCAGCAGCTCTATAGAGAGGGAGCAGTACTTC
clone_size: .; v_call: TRBV4-3; j_call: TRBJ2-7; d_call: TRBD1; cdr3_aa: CASSQVYRGIHEQYF; cdr3_nt: TGCGCCAGCAGCCAAGTGTACAGGGGGATCCACGAGCAGTACTTC
clone_size: .; v_call: TRBV6-6; j_call: TRBJ1-2; d_call: .; cdr3_aa: CASSYQGGQSGGYTF; cdr3_nt: TGTGCCAGCAGTTACCAAGGGGGACAATCGGGGGGCTACACCTTC
clone_size: .; v_call: TRBV30; j_call: TRBJ1-4; d_call: .; cdr3_aa: CAWSVPHEKLFF; cdr3_nt: TGTGCCTGGAGTGTACCACACGAAAAACTGTTTTTT
clone_size: .; v_call: TRBV7-2; j_call: TRBJ2-4; d_call: TRBD2; cdr3_aa: CASSAGGSENIQYF; cdr3_nt: TGTGCCAGCAGCGCCGGGGGGTCGGAAAACATTCAGTACTTC
clone_size: .; v_call: TRBV4-1; j_call: TRBJ1-1; d_call: .; cdr3_aa: CASSQVAGRGNTEAFF; cdr3_nt: TGCGCCAGCAGCCAAGTGGCGGGGAGGGGGAACACTGAAGCTTTCTTT